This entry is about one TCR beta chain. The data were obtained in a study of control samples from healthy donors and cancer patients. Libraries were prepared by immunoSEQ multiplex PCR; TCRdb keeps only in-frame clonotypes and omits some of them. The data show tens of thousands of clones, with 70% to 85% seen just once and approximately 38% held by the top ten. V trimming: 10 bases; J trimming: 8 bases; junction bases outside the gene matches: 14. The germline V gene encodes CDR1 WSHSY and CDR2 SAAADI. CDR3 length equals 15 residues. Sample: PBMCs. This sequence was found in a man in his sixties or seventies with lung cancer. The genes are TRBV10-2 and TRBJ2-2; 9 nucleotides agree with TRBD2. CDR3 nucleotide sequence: TGCGCCACCGCTGGGGCGGGGGGGCTTCCAGGGGAGCTGTTTTTT. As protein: CATAGAGGLPGELFF.